This passage covers 13 T cell receptor beta chains from one sample sequenced in a study of identical twins. MiXCR was run by TCRdb on the 5' RACE reads, yielding one entry per CDR3 protein. The top ten hold 4% to 5.5% of the sample, which has roughly 750,000 distinct CDR3 sequences, about 20% seen once. This sample was also put to use in a study of T cells expressing NK-cell markers.

Sequenced sample: PBMCs. The receptors were gathered from a woman in her late teens or twenties in good health.

This clonotype was observed at least ten times. V is TRBV29-1 and J is TRBJ2-7; TRBD2 matches at 9 bases. This CDR3 has 15 amino acids. The trim removed 6 bases at V and 2 bases at J, leaving 11 bases unmatched. The germline V gene encodes CDR1 SQVTM and CDR2 ANQGSEA. CDR3 in amino acids: CSVRRASGTAYEQYF. As DNA, the CDR3 is TGCAGCGTGAGACGGGCTAGCGGGACCGCCTACGAGCAGTACTTC.

This clonotype was recorded a few times. The chain combines TRBV15 with TRBJ2-2; D might be TRBD1 (6 bases). Germline lookup yields CDR1 LNHNV and CDR2 YYDKDF (reference sequence). Trimming cost V 0 bases and J 5 bases, with 13 bases left between them. CDR3 length: 16 amino acids. CDR3 in DNA: TGTGCCACCAGCAGAGACCCCCAGGGGAGAACCGGGGAGCTGTTTTTT. This codes for CATSRDPQGRTGELFF.

The gene calls are TRBV6-1 and TRBJ1-5, with 7 bases fitting TRBD1. Germline V lookup: CDR1 MNHNS, CDR2 SASEGT. V was clipped by 6 bases and J by 7 bases; unmatched bases: 15. This CDR3 comprises 16 residues. CDR3 protein: CASSPKGRGRRQPQHF. The CDR3 bases are TGTGCCAGCAGCCCAAAGGGTAGGGGGCGAAGGCAGCCCCAGCATTTT.

This clonotype was counted only a few times. The chain uses TRBV12-3 or TRBV12-4 and TRBJ2-6, with TRBD1 matching over 7 bases. The CDR3 spans 14 residues. The ends lost 5 bases at V and 2 bases at J; junction bases unmatched: 0. The CDR3 loop reads CASSGQAGANVLTF. The DNA of the CDR3 is TGTGCCAGCAGTGGACAGGCTGGGGCCAACGTCCTGACTTTC.

This clonotype was found many times. The CDR3 is CAISDQRDYRTDTQYF. In nucleotides, the CDR3 is TGTGCCATCAGTGACCAGCGGGACTACCGCACAGATACGCAGTATTTT. The V gene is TRBV10-3, the J gene TRBJ2-3; 7 bases match TRBD2. Germline V gene lookup returns CDR1 ENHRY and CDR2 SYGVKD. J gave up 1 base and V 3 bases, and 7 bases lay outside the gene matches. This CDR3 has 16 amino acids.

The chain combines TRBV20-1 with TRBJ2-7; D might be TRBD2 (6 bases). V lost 3 bases and J lost 1, with 25 bases in between. The CDR3 runs to 18 residues. Germline V lookup: CDR1 DFQATT, CDR2 SNEGSKA (reference sequence). The CDR3 is CSASWLFSGTLTSYEQYF. The DNA for the CDR3 is TGCAGTGCTAGTTGGCTTTTTTCCGGGACTTTAACATCCTACGAGCAGTACTTC.

The rearrangement joins TRBV3-1 to TRBJ2-7, with D possibly matching TRBD2 (5 bases). Germline values: CDR1 LGHDT, CDR2 YNNKEL (reference sequence). The CDR3 covers 12 residues. V was pared by 5 bases and J by 5 bases, with 10 bases between. Here the CDR3 reads CASSKRPNEQYF. The CDR3 nucleotides are TGTGCCAGCAGCAAGCGGCCGAACGAGCAGTACTTC.

The chain employs TRBV6-2 or TRBV6-3 and TRBJ2-7; 8 nucleotides agree with TRBD2. The CDR3 runs 12 residues. V was clipped by 6 bases and J by 5 bases; unmatched bases: 3. Germline V gene sequence: CDR1 MNHEY, CDR2 SVGEGT. CDR3 DNA: TGTGCCAGCAGCCGGGGGGGTCACGAGCAGTACTTC. This translates into CASSRGGHEQYF.

The chain couples TRBV30 to TRBJ2-2, with D unclear. The CDR3 sequence is 11 residues long. CDR1 and CDR2 (germline): GTSNPN, SVGIG (reference sequence). Trimming cost V 8 bases and J 1 base, with 5 bases left between them. The CDR3 protein is CAQRNTGELFF. CDR3 coding DNA: TGTGCCCAGAGGAACACCGGGGAGCTGTTTTTT.

A few counts support this clonotype. V and J are TRBV20-1 and TRBJ2-5; D gene unclear. V was shortened by 4 bases and J by 4 bases, with 10 bases between the two germline ends. CDR1 and CDR2 (germline): DFQATT, SNEGSKA (reference sequence). The CDR3 runs 12 residues. CDR3 sequence: CSATTGGETQYF. In DNA, the CDR3 is TGCAGTGCTACGACGGGTGGAGAGACCCAGTACTTC.

V is TRBV6-5 and J is TRBJ1-1; unclear D gene. This CDR3 spans 14 amino acids. V dropped 2 bases and J dropped 4 bases, with 11 bases sitting between them. Germline V gives CDR1 MNHEY, CDR2 SVGAGI. The CDR3 loop reads CASSYSLAATEAFF. The CDR3 region has the DNA TGTGCCAGCAGTTACAGTTTGGCGGCCACTGAAGCTTTCTTT.

The chain carries TRBV15 and TRBJ2-5, with 8 bases aligning to TRBD2. This CDR3 is 13 amino acids long. Unmatched junction bases numbered 5, after V lost 8 bases and J lost 3 bases. The germline CDR1 and CDR2 sequences are LNHNV and YYDKDF (reference sequence). As DNA, the CDR3 is TGTGCCACCCAACCAGCGGGAGAAGAGACCCAGTACTTC. Translated: CATQPAGEETQYF.

In this sample, this clonotype turned up many times. An end of the junction differs from the germline gene, which may be a read error. The V gene is TRBV12-3 or TRBV12-4, the J gene TRBJ2-7; D gene uncertain. The CDR3 is 13 amino acids. CDR3 amino acids: CASSLGTPYGQYF. The CDR3 nucleotides read TGTGCCAGCAGTTTAGGGACCCCGTACGGGCAGTACTTC.